Below, 4 T cell receptor beta chains from the same sample are listed, as sequenced in a study of tumor and adjacent non-tumor tissue in lung cancer. The template was RNA from unsorted bulk tissue. A modified ARM-PCR protocol with three rounds of nested PCR amplified TCRbeta. Each CDR3 protein is one row after TCRdb ran MiXCR on the multiplex PCR reads. The sample yields 200,000 to 250,000 distinct CDR3 sequences, approximately 74% seen once. The sample taken for sequencing was lung tumor tissue. Receptor source: a man aged 60-69 years with non-small cell lung cancer.

A remark on this clonotype: A much more abundant neighbour one base away suggests this may be a read error. V usage is TRBV10-1 and J usage is TRBJ2-1; D is undetermined. The CDR3 sequence is 13 residues long. CDR1 and CDR2 from the germline V gene are WNHNN and SYGVQD (reference sequence). The CDR3 reads CASSERSPGEQSF. CDR3 nucleotides: TGCGCCAGCAGTGAGAGGTCCCCAGGTGAGCAGTCCTTC.

This clonotype occurred many times. The chain uses TRBV20-1 and TRBJ1-1, with a tentative D call TRBD1 (6 bases). Trimming stripped 1 base from V and 4 bases from J, with 13 bases between. Germline CDR1 is DFQATT and CDR2 is SNEGSKA (reference sequence). The CDR3 length is 14 residues. The CDR3 protein is CSARGGGAVTEAFF. CDR3 DNA: TGCAGTGCTAGAGGCGGGGGGGCAGTCACTGAAGCTTTCTTT.

As for this clonotype: The germline gene is not matched at one end of the junction; a read error may be the cause. This chain connects TRBV20-1 to TRBJ2-2; tentative D call: TRBD1 (7 bases). The CDR3 extends over 14 amino acids. Germline V gene lookup returns CDR1 DFQATT and CDR2 SNEGSKA (reference sequence). In DNA, the CDR3 is TGCAGTGCTAGATGGAGCAGGGGGGCCGGGAAGCTGTTTTTT. Encoded protein: CSARWSRGAGKLFF.

Notes on this clonotype: Being one base from a much bigger clone, this may be a read error. CDR3 in DNA: TGTGCCAGCAGCTCGGGGACCACGAACACTGAAGCTTTCTTT. It specifies CASSSGTTNTEAFF. V gene TRBV7-9 combines with J gene TRBJ1-1; D is perhaps TRBD1 (5 bases). Germline assignment: CDR1 SEHNR and CDR2 FQNEAQ (reference sequence). The CDR3 runs to 14 residues. The ends were cut back, 4 bases at V and 1 base at J, with 10 bases in the middle.